The 5 T cell receptor beta chains below come from one sample, sequenced in a study of T cell responses to AZD1222 COVID-19 vaccine (dated by TCRdb to the early 2020s). Interpreted using the paper, the time point label stands for: about 28 days (+/-7) after the second vaccine dose. The library came from the immunoSEQ multiplex PCR assay. The table comes from immuneACCESS by way of TCRdb, which keeps in-frame sequences with V and J called. Part of the clones is missing from these tables; in studies checked, under half for an unresolved V gene and the rest for unknown reasons. This sample has 150,000 or so clones in its table, and roughly 92% of those were observed once. Jointly, the top ten make up roughly 4.6% of the sample. This specimen was peripheral blood, taken 28 days after the second AZD1222 dose. Source of these receptors: an adult who received the AZD1222 COVID-19 vaccine.

The chain has TRBV19 and TRBJ1-1, with D unclear. The CDR3 runs 14 residues. Deletions cut 5 bases from V and 2 bases from J, with 12 bases between. Germline V gene sequence: CDR1 LNHDA, CDR2 SQIVND (reference sequence). The CDR3, as DNA: TGTGCCAGTAGTGGACCCCGGGGTAACACTGAAGCTTTCTTT. This sequence encodes CASSGPRGNTEAFF.

This clone was detected only once. The genes are TRBV6-5 and TRBJ1-1; 7 bases are shared with TRBD1. Germline CDR1 is MNHEY and CDR2 is SVGAGI. Unmatched junction bases numbered 7, after V lost 6 bases and J lost 6 bases. CDR3 length equals 13 residues. CDR3 protein: CASSYDRVSEAFF. The CDR3 DNA reads as TGTGCCAGCAGCTACGACAGGGTATCTGAAGCTTTCTTT.

The chain has TRBV2 and TRBJ2-3; TRBD1 matches at 8 bases. CDR1 SNHLY and CDR2 FYNNEI come from the germline V gene. V trimming: 7 bases; J trimming: 0 bases; junction bases outside the gene matches: 6. There are 15 residues in the CDR3. The CDR3 here is CASTPDRVSTDTQYF. CDR3 bases: TGTGCCAGCACCCCGGACAGGGTGAGCACAGATACGCAGTATTTT.

The V and J genes are TRBV5-1 and TRBJ2-3, with 9 positions matching TRBD2. Germline V lookup: CDR1 SGHRS, CDR2 YFSETQ. The CDR3 covers 16 residues. Germline trimming cut 4 bases from V and 0 bases from J; bases unmatched to any gene: 6. CDR3 amino acids: CASSPTSGASTDTQYF. The CDR3 bases are TGCGCCAGCAGCCCGACTAGCGGAGCTAGCACAGATACGCAGTATTTT.

The chain has TRBV6-6 and TRBJ1-2, with D unclear. The V gene lost 5 bases and the J gene lost 8 bases, with 18 bases spanning the gap. Per the germline V gene, CDR1 is MNHNY and CDR2 is SVGAGI (reference sequence). The CDR3 has 14 residues. CDR3 loop: CASSADGSVGGYTF. CDR3 bases: TGTGCCAGCAGTGCCGATGGCTCGGTCGGCGGCTACACCTTC.